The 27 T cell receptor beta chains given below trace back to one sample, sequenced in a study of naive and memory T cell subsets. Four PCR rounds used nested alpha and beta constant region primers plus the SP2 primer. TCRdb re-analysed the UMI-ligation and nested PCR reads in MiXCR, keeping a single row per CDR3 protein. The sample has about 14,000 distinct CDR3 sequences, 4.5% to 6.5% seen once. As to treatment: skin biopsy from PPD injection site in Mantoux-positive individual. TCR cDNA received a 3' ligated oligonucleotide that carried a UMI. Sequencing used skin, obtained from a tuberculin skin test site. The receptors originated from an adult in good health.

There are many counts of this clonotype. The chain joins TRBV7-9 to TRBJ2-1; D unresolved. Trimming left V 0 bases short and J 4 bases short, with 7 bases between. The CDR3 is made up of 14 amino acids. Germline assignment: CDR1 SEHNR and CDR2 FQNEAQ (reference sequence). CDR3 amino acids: CASSLAGGYNEQFF. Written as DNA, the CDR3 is TGTGCCAGCAGCTTAGCGGGCGGATACAATGAGCAGTTCTTC.

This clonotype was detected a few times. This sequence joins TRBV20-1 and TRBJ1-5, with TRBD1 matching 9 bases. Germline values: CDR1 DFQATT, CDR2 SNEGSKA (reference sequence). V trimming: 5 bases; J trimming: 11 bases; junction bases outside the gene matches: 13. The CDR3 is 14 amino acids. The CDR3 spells CSAGDRVSGFAQHF. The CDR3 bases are TGCAGTGCTGGGGACAGGGTGTCGGGTTTCGCCCAGCATTTT.

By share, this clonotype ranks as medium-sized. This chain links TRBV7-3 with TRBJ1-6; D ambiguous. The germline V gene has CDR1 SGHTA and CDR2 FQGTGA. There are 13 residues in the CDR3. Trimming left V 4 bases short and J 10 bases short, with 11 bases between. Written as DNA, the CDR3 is TGTGCCAGCAGCTCCTCTTTAGTGTCACCCCTCCACTTT. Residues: CASSSSLVSPLHF.

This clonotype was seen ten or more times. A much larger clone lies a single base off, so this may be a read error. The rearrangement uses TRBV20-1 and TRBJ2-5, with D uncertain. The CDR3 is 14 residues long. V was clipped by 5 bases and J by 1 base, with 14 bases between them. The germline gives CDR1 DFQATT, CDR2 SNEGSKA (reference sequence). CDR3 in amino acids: CSADRPHRQETQYF. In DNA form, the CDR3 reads TGCAGTGCTGACCGGCCTCACCGCCAAGAGACCCAGTACTTC.

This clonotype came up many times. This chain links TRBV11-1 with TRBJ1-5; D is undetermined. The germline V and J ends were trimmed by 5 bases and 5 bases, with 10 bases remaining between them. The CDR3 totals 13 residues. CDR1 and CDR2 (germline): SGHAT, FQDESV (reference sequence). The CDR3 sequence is CASSVGLDQPQHF. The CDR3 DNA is TGTGCCAGCAGCGTAGGGTTGGATCAGCCCCAGCATTTT.

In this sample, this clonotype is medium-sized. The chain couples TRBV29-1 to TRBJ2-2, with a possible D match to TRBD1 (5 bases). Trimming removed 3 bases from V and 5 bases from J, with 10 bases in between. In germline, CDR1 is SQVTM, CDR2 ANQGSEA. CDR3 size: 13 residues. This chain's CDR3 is CSVEGPGTGELFF. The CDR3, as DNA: TGCAGCGTTGAGGGCCCAGGGACCGGGGAGCTGTTTTTT.

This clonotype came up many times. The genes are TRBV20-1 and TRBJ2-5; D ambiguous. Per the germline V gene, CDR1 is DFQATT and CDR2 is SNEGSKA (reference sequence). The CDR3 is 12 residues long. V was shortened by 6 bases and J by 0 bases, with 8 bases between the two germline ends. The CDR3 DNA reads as TGCAGTGCCGCATTCAACCAAGAGACCCAGTACTTC. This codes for CSAAFNQETQYF.

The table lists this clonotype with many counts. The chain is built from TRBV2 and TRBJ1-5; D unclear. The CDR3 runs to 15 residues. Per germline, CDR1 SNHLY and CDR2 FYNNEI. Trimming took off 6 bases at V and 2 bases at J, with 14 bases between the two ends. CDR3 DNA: TGTGCCAGCAGCGCCAACGGAGCTCGCAATCAGCCCCAGCATTTT. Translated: CASSANGARNQPQHF.

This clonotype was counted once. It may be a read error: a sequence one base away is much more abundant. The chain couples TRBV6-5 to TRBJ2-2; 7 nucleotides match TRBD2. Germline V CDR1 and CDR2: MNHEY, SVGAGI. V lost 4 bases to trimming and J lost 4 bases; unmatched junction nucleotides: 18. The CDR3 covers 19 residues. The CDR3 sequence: CASSSLGTISRPTTGELFF. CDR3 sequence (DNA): TGTGCCAGCAGTTCCCTGGGGACTATCTCCCGGCCGACCACCGGGGAGCTGTTTTTT.

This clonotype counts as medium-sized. The CDR3 spells CASSLFSLAGVGGTDTQYF. The CDR3 nucleotides read TGTGCCAGCAGCTTATTTTCACTAGCGGGGGTCGGGGGCACAGATACGCAGTATTTT. J is TRBJ2-3 and V is TRBV7-8; TRBD2 matches at 11 bases. The V gene's germline CDR1 is SGHVS and CDR2 FQNEAQ. After removal of 2 bases from V and 1 base from J, the junction contained 11 bases not matched to a gene. This CDR3 comprises 19 residues. The entire variable domain, with the rest obtained from reference TRBV7-8 and TRBJ2-3, is as follows: GAGVSQSPRYKVAKRGQDVALRCDPISGHVSLFWYQQALGQGPEFLTYFQNEAQLDKSGLPSDRFFAERPEGSVSTLKIQRTQQEDSAVYLCASSLFSLAGVGGTDTQYFGPGTRLTVL.

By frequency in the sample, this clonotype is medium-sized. The CDR3 spells CSAPGQGYLNTEAFF. CDR3 DNA sequence: TGCAGCGCCCCTGGACAGGGGTATTTGAACACTGAAGCTTTCTTT. The V gene is TRBV29-1, the J gene TRBJ1-1, with TRBD1 identical over 9 bases. V was pared by 7 bases and J by 0 bases, with 9 bases of the junction left unmatched. From germline, CDR1 is SQVTM and CDR2 ANQGSEA. This CDR3 has 15 residues.

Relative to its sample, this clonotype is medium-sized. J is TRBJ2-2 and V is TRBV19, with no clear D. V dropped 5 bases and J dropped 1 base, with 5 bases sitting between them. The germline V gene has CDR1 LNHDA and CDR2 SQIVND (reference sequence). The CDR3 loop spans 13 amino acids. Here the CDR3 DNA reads TGTGCCAGTAGTCACATGAACACCGGGGAGCTGTTTTTT. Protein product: CASSHMNTGELFF.

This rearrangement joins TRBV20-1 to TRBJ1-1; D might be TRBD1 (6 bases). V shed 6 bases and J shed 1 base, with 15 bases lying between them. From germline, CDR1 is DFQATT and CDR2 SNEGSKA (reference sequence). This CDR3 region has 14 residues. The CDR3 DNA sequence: TGCAGTGCCCCCCGACTGACAGGGAACACTGAAGCTTTCTTT. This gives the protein CSAPRLTGNTEAFF.

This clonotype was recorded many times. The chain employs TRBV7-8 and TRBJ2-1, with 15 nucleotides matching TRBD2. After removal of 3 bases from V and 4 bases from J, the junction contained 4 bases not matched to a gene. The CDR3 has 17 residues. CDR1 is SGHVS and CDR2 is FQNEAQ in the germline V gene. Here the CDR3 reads CASSFRTSGGEYNEQFF. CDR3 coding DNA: TGTGCCAGCAGCTTCCGGACTAGCGGGGGGGAATACAATGAGCAGTTCTTC.

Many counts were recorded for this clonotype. CDR3 protein: CASSQGDRASNQPQHF. CDR3 bases: TGTGCCAGCAGCCAAGGGGACAGGGCTAGCAATCAGCCCCAGCATTTT. This chain joins TRBV4-2 and TRBJ1-5, with 9 bases that match TRBD1. The CDR3 contains 16 residues. V trimming: 1 base; J trimming: 0 bases; junction bases outside the gene matches: 1. Germline V gives CDR1 LGHNA, CDR2 YNFKEQ.

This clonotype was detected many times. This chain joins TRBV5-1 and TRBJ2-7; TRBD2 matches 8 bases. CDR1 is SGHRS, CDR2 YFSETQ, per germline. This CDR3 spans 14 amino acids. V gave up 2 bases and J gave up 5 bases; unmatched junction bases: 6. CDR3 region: CASSFGGADDEQYF. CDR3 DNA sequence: TGCGCCAGCAGCTTCGGGGGGGCCGACGACGAGCAGTACTTC.

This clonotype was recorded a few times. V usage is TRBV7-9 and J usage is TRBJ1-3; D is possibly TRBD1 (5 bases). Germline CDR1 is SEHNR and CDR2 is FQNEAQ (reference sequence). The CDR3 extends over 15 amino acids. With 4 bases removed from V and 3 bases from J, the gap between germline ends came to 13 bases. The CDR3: CASSSEGIYGNTIYF. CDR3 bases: TGTGCCAGCAGCTCGGAGGGGATTTATGGAAACACCATATATTTT. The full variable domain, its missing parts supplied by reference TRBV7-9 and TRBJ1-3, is DTGVSQNPRHKITKRGQNVTFRCDPISEHNRLYWYRQTLGQGPEFLTYFQNEAQLEKSRLLSDRFSAERPKGSFSTLEIQRTEQGDSAMYLCASSSEGIYGNTIYFGEGSWLTVV.

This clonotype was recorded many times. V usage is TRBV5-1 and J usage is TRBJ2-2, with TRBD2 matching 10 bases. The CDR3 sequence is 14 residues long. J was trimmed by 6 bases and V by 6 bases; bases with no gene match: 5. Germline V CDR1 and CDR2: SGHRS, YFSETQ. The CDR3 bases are TGCGCCAGCAAGGAACTAGCGGGGTCCGGGGAGCTGTTTTTT. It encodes CASKELAGSGELFF.

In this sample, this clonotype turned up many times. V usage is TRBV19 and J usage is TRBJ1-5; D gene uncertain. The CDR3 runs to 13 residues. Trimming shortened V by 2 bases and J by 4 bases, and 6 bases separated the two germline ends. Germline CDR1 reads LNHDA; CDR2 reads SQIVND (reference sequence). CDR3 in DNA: TGTGCCAGTAGTATAACCGCAAATCAGCCCCAGCATTTT. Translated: CASSITANQPQHF.

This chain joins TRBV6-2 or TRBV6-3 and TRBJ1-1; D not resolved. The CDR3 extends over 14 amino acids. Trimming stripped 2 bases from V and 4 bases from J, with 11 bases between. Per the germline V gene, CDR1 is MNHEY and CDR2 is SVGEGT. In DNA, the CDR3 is TGTGCCAGCAGTTACGGAGGGCCTCTCACTGAAGCTTTCTTT. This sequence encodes CASSYGGPLTEAFF.

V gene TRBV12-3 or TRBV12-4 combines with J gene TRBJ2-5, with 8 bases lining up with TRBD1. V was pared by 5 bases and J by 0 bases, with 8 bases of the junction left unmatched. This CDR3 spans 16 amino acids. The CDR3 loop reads CASSNQGANHQETQYF. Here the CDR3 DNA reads TGTGCCAGCAGTAACCAGGGGGCTAACCACCAAGAGACCCAGTACTTC.

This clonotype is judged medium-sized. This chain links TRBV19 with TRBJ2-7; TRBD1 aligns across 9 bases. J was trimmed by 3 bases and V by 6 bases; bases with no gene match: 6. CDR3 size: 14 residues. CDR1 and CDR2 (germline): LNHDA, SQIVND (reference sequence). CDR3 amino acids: CASSPGQGIYEQYF. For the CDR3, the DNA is TGTGCCAGTAGCCCGGGACAGGGAATCTACGAGCAGTACTTC.

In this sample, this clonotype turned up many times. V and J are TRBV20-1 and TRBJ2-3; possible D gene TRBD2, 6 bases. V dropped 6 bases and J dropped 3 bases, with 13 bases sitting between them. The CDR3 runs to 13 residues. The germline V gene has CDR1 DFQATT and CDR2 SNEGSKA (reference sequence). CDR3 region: CSAPVEGTDTQYF. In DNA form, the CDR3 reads TGCAGTGCCCCGGTGGAGGGGACAGATACGCAGTATTTT.

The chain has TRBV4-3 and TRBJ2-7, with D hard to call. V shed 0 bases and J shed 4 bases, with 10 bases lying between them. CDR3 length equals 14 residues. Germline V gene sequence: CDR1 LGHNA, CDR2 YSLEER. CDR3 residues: CASSQEGTLYEQYF. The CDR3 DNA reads TGCGCCAGCAGCCAAGAAGGCACCTTGTACGAGCAGTACTTC.

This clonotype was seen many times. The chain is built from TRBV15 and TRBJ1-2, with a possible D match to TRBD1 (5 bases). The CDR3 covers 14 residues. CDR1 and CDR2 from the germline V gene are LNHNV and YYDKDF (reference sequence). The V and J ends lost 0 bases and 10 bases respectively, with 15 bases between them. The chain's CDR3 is CATSRDIQGSDYTF. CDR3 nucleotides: TGTGCCACCAGCAGAGATATCCAGGGAAGCGACTACACCTTC.

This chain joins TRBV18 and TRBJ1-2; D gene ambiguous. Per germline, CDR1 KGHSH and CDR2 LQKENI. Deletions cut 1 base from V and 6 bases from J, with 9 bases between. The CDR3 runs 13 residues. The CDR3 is CASSPQGGNGYTF. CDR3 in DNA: TGTGCCAGCTCACCACAGGGTGGGAATGGCTACACCTTC.

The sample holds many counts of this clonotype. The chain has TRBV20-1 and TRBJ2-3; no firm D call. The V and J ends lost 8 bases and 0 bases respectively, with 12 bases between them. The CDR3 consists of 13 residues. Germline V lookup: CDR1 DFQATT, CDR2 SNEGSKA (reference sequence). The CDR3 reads CSSRLTSTDTQYF. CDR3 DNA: TGCAGTTCAAGGCTCACTAGCACAGATACGCAGTATTTT.